This is a list of T cell receptor beta chains from one sample in a study of tumor-infiltrating lymphocytes in primary liver carcinoma. TCRdb independently ran MiXCR on the multiplex PCR reads; one entry per CDR3 protein. This sample carries around 330,000 distinct CDR3 sequences, 65% of them seen once, and the ten largest clones take roughly 8.6%. Material for sequencing was peripheral blood. Receptors originate from a man aged 35 to 55 with primary liver carcinoma and hepatitis B virus infection. Both conserved end residues are part of each CDR3. D genes are given only for firm matches. For some rows the clone size is stated as once, few or many, or as a class when expanded; others skip it.

size,D,J,V,CDR3,DNA
-,-,TRBJ2-7,TRBV28,CASKVGRAYEQYF,TGTGCCAGCAAAGTCGGCAGGGCCTACGAGCAGTACTTC
many,-,TRBJ2-1,TRBV12-3/TRBV12-4,CASRPSYSYNEQFF,TGTGCCAGCAGACCCAGTTATTCCTACAATGAGCAGTTCTTC
-,TRBD2,TRBJ2-3,TRBV29-1,CRAQPGLGADTQYF,TGCAGAGCCCAGCCGGGACTAGGGGCAGATACGCAGTATTTT
-,TRBD1,TRBJ2-7,TRBV5-1,CASGTGQGREQYF,TGCGCCAGCGGCACCGGACAGGGCCGGGAGCAGTACTTC
many,TRBD1,TRBJ2-7,TRBV6-2/TRBV6-3,CASRLPGQGAYEQYF,TGTGCCAGCAGACTGCCGGGACAGGGGGCCTACGAGCAGTACTTC
-,TRBD1,TRBJ2-7,TRBV13,CASSSTHGTGGAQQYF,TGTGCCAGCAGCTCAACCCACGGGACAGGGGGCGCCCAGCAGTACTTC
-,-,TRBJ2-1,TRBV28,CASSLWADNEQFF,TGTGCCAGCAGTTTATGGGCCGACAATGAGCAGTTCTTC
few,TRBD2,TRBJ2-3,TRBV28,CASRWTRSTDTQYF,TGTGCCAGCAGGTGGACTAGGAGCACAGATACGCAGTATTTT
-,-,TRBJ1-5,TRBV28,CASVKYRDQPQHF,TGTGCCAGCGTTAAATATCGCGATCAGCCCCAGCATTTT
-,-,TRBJ2-6,TRBV11-1,CASTPGAGPNVLTF,TGTGCCAGCACACCGGGTGCTGGGCCCAACGTCCTGACTTTC
-,TRBD2,TRBJ2-7,TRBV14,CAISQAGLADYEQYF,TGTGCCATCAGCCAGGCAGGACTAGCGGATTACGAGCAGTACTTC
-,-,TRBJ2-1,TRBV30,CAWSDNEQFF,TGTGCCTGGAGTGATAATGAGCAGTTCTTC
-,-,TRBJ2-1,TRBV6-4,CASSDVGNGEQSF,TGTGCCAGCAGTGACGTGGGGAATGGTGAGCAGTCCTTC
-,-,TRBJ2-3,TRBV6-5,CAGTQTGTDTQYF,TGTGCCGGCACCCAGACAGGCACAGATACCCAGTATTTT
-,-,TRBJ2-1,TRBV11-2,CAGSFGGSHNEQFF,TGTGCCGGCAGCTTCGGGGGCTCCCACAATGAGCAGTTCTTC
-,-,TRBJ2-7,TRBV2,CASSTGSSAYEQYF,TGTGCCAGCAGTACGGGAAGTAGCGCCTACGAGCAGTACTTC
few,TRBD2,TRBJ2-5,TRBV6-5,CANSYDIGRRQETQYF,TGTGCCAACAGTTACGACATCGGGAGGAGACAAGAGACCCAGTACTTC
many,TRBD2,TRBJ2-1,TRBV11-2,CASSRRTSGDWGFF,TGTGCCAGCAGCCGCCGGACTAGCGGGGATTGGGGGTTCTTC
many,TRBD2,TRBJ2-2,TRBV4-3,CASSHPRAGVNTGELFF,TGCGCCAGCAGCCACCCCCGGGCGGGAGTGAACACCGGGGAGCTGTTTTTT
few,-,TRBJ2-1,TRBV10-3,CAISEVRDNEQFF,TGTGCCATCAGTGAAGTCAGAGACAATGAGCAGTTCTTC
-,-,TRBJ2-7,TRBV5-4,CVSSLTGAVGQYF,TGTGTCAGCAGCTTGACCGGGGCGGTTGGGCAGTACTTC
-,-,TRBJ2-3,TRBV5-1,CASTSGSGTDTQYF,TGCGCCAGCACCTCCGGGAGTGGGACAGATACGCAGTATTTT
many,-,TRBJ2-1,TRBV6-5,CASRSSGYNEQFF,TGTGCCAGCAGAAGCAGCGGCTACAATGAGCAGTTCTTC
-,TRBD2,TRBJ2-1,TRBV29-1,CSVEGRTSVRVDEQFF,TGCAGCGTTGAAGGGAGGACTAGCGTGAGAGTCGATGAGCAGTTCTTC
-,-,TRBJ1-6,TRBV30,CAWNADSPLHF,TGTGCCTGGAATGCTGATTCACCCCTCCACTTT
-,TRBD1,TRBJ1-2,TRBV28,CASTLGQGTFGYTF,TGTGCCAGCACCTTGGGACAGGGGACATTCGGCTACACCTTC
-,-,TRBJ2-7,TRBV11-1,CVSSYLNAGYEQYF,TGTGTCAGCAGCTACCTCAACGCAGGATACGAGCAGTACTTC
-,-,TRBJ1-2,TRBV28,CASSLMQSDYTF,TGTGCCAGCAGTTTGATGCAGAGTGACTACACCTTC
once,-,TRBJ2-5,TRBV5-4,CASSKTSGGGGETQYF,TGTGCCAGCAGCAAGACTAGTGGGGGTGGGGGGGAGACCCAGTACTTC
-,-,TRBJ2-3,TRBV5-1,CASNLSTTDTQYF,TGCGCCAGCAACTTGTCTACCACAGATACGCAGTATTTT
-,-,TRBJ2-7,TRBV12-3/TRBV12-4,CARRGSGVEEQHF,TGTGCCAGGAGAGGCTCAGGGGTGGAGGAGCAGCACTTC
-,-,TRBJ2-3,TRBV5-4,CASSSGSTDTQYF,TGTGCCAGCAGCAGCGGGAGCACAGATACGCAGTATTTT
many,-,TRBJ2-7,TRBV14,CASSQSSHEQYF,TGTGCCAGCAGCCAGAGCTCTCACGAGCAGTACTTC
-,-,TRBJ2-2,TRBV5-1,CAGSLLAASNIGELFF,TGCGCCGGCAGCTTACTCGCAGCTTCGAACATCGGGGAGCTGTTTTTT
-,-,TRBJ1-3,TRBV11-1,CAGSLWRDGNTIYF,TGTGCCGGCAGCTTATGGCGGGATGGAAACACCATATATTTT
once,TRBD2,TRBJ2-3,TRBV5-4,CASSKRDIDTQYF,TGTGCCAGCAGCAAGCGGGATATAGATACGCAGTATTTT
-,TRBD1,TRBJ1-4,TRBV29-1,CSDSTGSNEKLFF,TGCAGCGACTCGACAGGGTCCAATGAAAAACTGTTTTTT
once,TRBD1,TRBJ2-6,TRBV6-2/TRBV6-3,CASEQLGQGLGANVLTF,TGTGCCAGCGAGCAACTGGGACAGGGGCTTGGGGCCAACGTCCTGACTTTC
-,TRBD2,TRBJ2-7,TRBV24-1,CAISDSTSGSYEQYF,TGTGCCATCAGTGACTCGACTAGCGGGAGCTACGAGCAGTACTTC
many,-,TRBJ1-5,TRBV11-3,CASSLPTGDQPQHF,TGTGCCAGCAGCCTCCCGACGGGGGATCAGCCCCAGCATTTT
-,-,TRBJ2-5,TRBV2,CASATGRETQYF,TGTGCCAGCGCGACAGGGAGGGAGACCCAGTACTTC
-,-,TRBJ2-1,TRBV24-1,CATSAGTVNEQFF,TGTGCCACCAGCGCCGGAACCGTTAATGAGCAGTTCTTC
-,-,TRBJ2-7,TRBV5-1,CATSDSGSYEQYF,TGCGCCACCTCGGACAGCGGCTCCTACGAGCAGTACTTC
-,-,TRBJ1-6,TRBV5-1,CASSLQGPGNSPLHF,TGCGCCAGCAGCTTGCAGGGGCCGGGGAATTCACCCCTCCACTTT
many,-,TRBJ2-5,TRBV6-2/TRBV6-3,CASSTRQETQYF,TGTGCCAGCAGTACACGACAAGAGACCCAGTACTTC
few,-,TRBJ1-6,TRBV4-1,CASSQGTNSPLHF,TGCGCCAGCAGCCAAGGGACTAATTCACCCCTCCACTTT
-,TRBD2,TRBJ2-7,TRBV6-5,CASSSSAGGDEQYF,TGTGCCAGCAGTTCCTCAGCGGGAGGGGACGAGCAGTACTTC
-,TRBD1,TRBJ1-5,TRBV28,CASRTGDQPQHF,TGTGCCAGCAGGACAGGGGATCAGCCCCAGCATTTT
once,-,TRBJ2-1,TRBV6-1,CASSYYNEHFF,TGTGCCAGCAGTTATTACAATGAGCACTTCTTC
many,-,TRBJ2-7,TRBV11-3,CASSSPPRWDKCLYEQYF,TGTGCCAGCAGCTCCCCCCCCCGGTGGGACAAATGTCTCTACGAGCAGTACTTC
many,-,TRBJ2-2,TRBV4-2,CASSSRDSSTGELFF,TGTGCCAGCAGCTCCCGGGACTCGAGCACCGGGGAGCTGTTTTTT
-,TRBD1,TRBJ1-1,TRBV6-2/TRBV6-3,CASTNTGVTEALF,TGTGCCAGCACCAACACAGGGGTAACTGAAGCTCTCTTT
-,-,TRBJ2-2,TRBV29-1,CSVGTVPNTGELIF,TGCAGCGTTGGGACAGTGCCAAACACCGGGGAGCTGATTTTT
few,TRBD1,TRBJ2-2,TRBV18,CASSPLGQGETGELFF,TGTGCCAGCTCACCCTTGGGACAGGGAGAGACCGGGGAGCTGTTTTTT
-,TRBD1,TRBJ1-1,TRBV4-1,CASSQGDSLEAFF,TGCGCTAGCAGCCAAGGGGACAGTCTTGAAGCTTTCTTT
many,-,TRBJ2-3,TRBV12-3/TRBV12-4,CASSFGRGSTDTQYF,TGTGCCAGCAGTTTTGGGCGGGGAAGCACAGATACGCAGTATTTT
-,-,TRBJ2-7,TRBV20-1,CNASLDQYEQYF,TGCAATGCTAGCTTGGACCAATACGAGCAGTACTTC
-,-,TRBJ2-5,TRBV5-4,CVSSPAQVGEIQYF,TGTGTCAGCAGCCCAGCACAGGTGGGGGAGATCCAGTACTTC
-,-,TRBJ1-1,TRBV28,CVSTDSLNTEAFF,TGTGTCAGCACTGACAGCTTGAACACTGAAGCTTTCTTT